This TCR beta chain comes out of a study of blood T cells in healthy people across ages. Primers used in a second PCR of about 7 to 12 cycles were a sample-barcoded 5' primer and a J-beta primer mix. In TCRdb, the 5' RACE reads were re-called with MiXCR into one record per CDR3 protein. The data hold roughly 1.5 million distinct CDR3 sequences, with 35% to 45% observed a single time. This clonotype was counted a few times. V shed 3 bases and J 4 bases; nucleotides not matched to a gene: 7. There are 15 residues in the CDR3. Germline V gene data show CDR1 as LGHNA and CDR2 as YSLEER. The sequence derives from a woman younger than 30 in good health. The V call is TRBV4-3, the J call TRBJ2-7, with 9 nucleotides matching TRBD1. The sequenced sample consisted of blood. The CDR3 spells CASSHEDRGAYEQYF. As DNA, the CDR3 is TGCGCCAGCAGCCACGAGGACAGGGGTGCTTACGAGCAGTACTTC.